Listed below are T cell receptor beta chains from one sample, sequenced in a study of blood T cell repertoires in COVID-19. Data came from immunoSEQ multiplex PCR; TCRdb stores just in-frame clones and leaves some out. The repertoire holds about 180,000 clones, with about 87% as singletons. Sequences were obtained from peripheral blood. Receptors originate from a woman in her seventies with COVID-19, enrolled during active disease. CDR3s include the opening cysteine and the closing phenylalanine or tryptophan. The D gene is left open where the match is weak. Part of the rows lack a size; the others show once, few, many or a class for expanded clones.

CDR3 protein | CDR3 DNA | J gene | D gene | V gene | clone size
CASSHRSDSGSWSGTEAFF | TGTGCCAGCAGCCATAGGTCCGATTCGGGGTCTTGGAGCGGCACTGAAGCTTTCTTT | TRBJ1-1 | . | TRBV14 | .
CASSRTPGRGEQYF | TGTGCCAGCAGCCGCACTCCAGGGCGGGGGGAGCAGTACTTC | TRBJ2-7 | TRBD2 | TRBV6-5 | .
CASKRSQDGNTIYF | TGCGCCAGCAAAAGGTCACAGGATGGAAACACCATATATTTT | TRBJ1-3 | . | TRBV5-1 | .
CASSSDWQVNTGELFF | TGTGCCAGCAGCTCAGATTGGCAGGTTAACACCGGGGAGCTGTTTTTT | TRBJ2-2 | . | TRBV14 | .
CASSLKGLADNEQFF | TGTGCCAGCAGCTTGAAAGGACTAGCGGACAATGAGCAGTTCTTC | TRBJ2-1 | TRBD2 | TRBV5-4 | .
CASSPRVATNEKLFF | TGTGCCAGCAGCCCTCGGGTTGCAACTAATGAAAAACTGTTTTTT | TRBJ1-4 | . | TRBV7-9 | .
CASSPAEAMNTEAFF | TGTGCCAGCTCACCAGCCGAAGCCATGAACACTGAAGCTTTCTTT | TRBJ1-1 | . | TRBV18 | once
CASNRGNSPLHF | TGTGCCAGCAACAGGGGTAATTCACCCCTCCACTTT | TRBJ1-6 | TRBD1 | TRBV2 | .
CAWSTRQNQPQHF | TGTGCCTGGAGTACCCGACAGAATCAGCCCCAGCATTTT | TRBJ1-5 | . | TRBV30 | .
CASSQGQGIVNIQYF | TGTGCCAGCAGCCAAGGACAGGGGATCGTGAACATTCAGTACTTC | TRBJ2-4 | TRBD1 | TRBV14 | .
CASSPQGQGKNIQYF | TGTGCCAGCTCACCACAGGGACAGGGGAAAAACATTCAGTACTTC | TRBJ2-4 | TRBD1 | TRBV18 | .
CASSQARDSYEQYF | TGCGCCAGCAGCCAAGCAAGGGACAGCTACGAGCAGTACTTC | TRBJ2-7 | TRBD1 | TRBV4-1 | .
CASSLDFSGANVLTF | TGTGCCAGCAGCTTAGACTTTTCTGGGGCCAACGTCCTGACTTTC | TRBJ2-6 | . | TRBV7-2 | .
CASSWASGRAGEQFF | TGTGCCTCGAGTTGGGCTAGCGGGAGGGCAGGGGAGCAGTTCTTC | TRBJ2-1 | TRBD2 | TRBV30 | .
CASSISRAVSGNTIYF | TGTGCCAGTAGTATCAGTCGTGCGGTCTCTGGAAACACCATATATTTT | TRBJ1-3 | . | TRBV19 | once
CASSRPGQGRAFF | TGTGCCAGCAGCCGACCGGGACAGGGGAGAGCTTTCTTT | TRBJ1-1 | TRBD1 | TRBV6-4 | .
CASSVEGGTSAYNEQFF | TGTGCCAGCAGCGTAGAGGGGGGGACTAGCGCTTACAATGAGCAGTTCTTC | TRBJ2-1 | TRBD2 | TRBV9 | .
CASSLADSPDSPLHF | TGTGCCAGCAGCTTAGCGGACAGTCCAGATTCACCCCTCCACTTT | TRBJ1-6 | . | TRBV7-2 | .
CAWTSQGDQPQHF | TGTGCCTGGACGTCACAGGGTGATCAGCCCCAGCATTTT | TRBJ1-5 | . | TRBV30 | .
CASSLGLVGVNSPLHF | TGTGCCAGCAGCTTAGGCCTAGTGGGTGTAAATTCACCCCTCCACTTT | TRBJ1-6 | . | TRBV13 | .
CASSRQPLAGTGLGFGNTIYF | TGCGCCAGCAGCAGACAACCTTTAGCCGGGACAGGCCTTGGTTTTGGAAACACCATATATTTT | TRBJ1-3 | TRBD1 | TRBV5-1 | .
CASSLASGNSDYEQYF | TGCGCCAGCAGCTTGGCGTCAGGCAATTCCGACTACGAGCAGTACTTC | TRBJ2-7 | . | TRBV5-1 | .
CASSLLSGSWGNEQFF | TGTGCCAGCAGTTTACTTAGCGGGAGCTGGGGCAATGAGCAGTTCTTC | TRBJ2-1 | TRBD2 | TRBV28 | .
CASSEGGTAQQYF | TGTGCCAGCAGCGAGGGCGGGACAGCCCAACAGTACTTC | TRBJ2-4 | . | TRBV6-4 | once
CSVVGTANTEAFF | TGCAGCGTAGTTGGGACAGCGAACACTGAAGCTTTCTTT | TRBJ1-1 | TRBD1 | TRBV29-1 | .
CASSLYARGVYYGYTF | TGTGCCAGCAGCCTATACGCCCGGGGGGTGTACTATGGCTACACCTTC | TRBJ1-2 | . | TRBV7-9 | .
CASSQGVSGRNEQFF | TGCGCCAGCAGCCAAGGAGTTAGCGGGAGAAATGAGCAGTTCTTC | TRBJ2-1 | TRBD2 | TRBV4-3 | .
CASSLDRAANTEAFF | TGCGCCAGCAGCTTGGACAGGGCCGCGAACACTGAAGCTTTCTTT | TRBJ1-1 | . | TRBV5-1 | once
CATSDLRGPTDTQYF | TGTGCCACCAGTGATTTGAGAGGGCCCACAGATACGCAGTATTTT | TRBJ2-3 | . | TRBV24-1 | .
CASSYSQDRPNQPQHF | TGTGCCAGCAGTTATTCTCAAGACAGGCCCAATCAGCCCCAGCATTTT | TRBJ1-5 | . | TRBV6-6 | .
CASRDRDKNTGELFF | TGTGCCAGTAGGGACCGGGACAAGAACACCGGGGAGCTGTTTTTT | TRBJ2-2 | . | TRBV19 | .
CAISEGLAGDEQFF | TGTGCCATCAGTGAGGGACTAGCGGGAGATGAGCAGTTCTTC | TRBJ2-1 | TRBD2 | TRBV10-3 | .
CASRSLLVGRNQPQHF | TGTGCCAGCCGCTCCTTACTCGTGGGGAGAAATCAGCCCCAGCATTTT | TRBJ1-5 | . | TRBV27 | .
CASSEPFPGGEQFF | TGTGCCAGCAGTGAACCCTTCCCGGGGGGCGAGCAGTTCTTC | TRBJ2-1 | . | TRBV6-1 | .
CASSWREGYEQYF | TGCGCCAGCAGCTGGCGGGAGGGATACGAGCAGTACTTC | TRBJ2-7 | TRBD2 | TRBV5-1 | .
CASSNTNRLNEKLFF | TGTGCCAGTAGTAACACGAACAGACTAAATGAAAAACTGTTTTTT | TRBJ1-4 | . | TRBV19 | .
CASSQYRDEDQPQHF | TGCGCCAGCAGCCAGTACAGGGATGAAGATCAGCCCCAGCATTTT | TRBJ1-5 | . | TRBV4-3 | .
CASRGTRNPYEQYF | TGTGCCAGCAGGGGCACTAGAAACCCCTACGAGCAGTACTTC | TRBJ2-7 | . | TRBV28 | .
CASSPPGQGEAFF | TGTGCCAGCAGTCCCCCCGGGCAGGGTGAAGCTTTCTTT | TRBJ1-1 | . | TRBV9 | .
CASSLARDVAFF | TGTGCCAGCAGCTTAGCTCGGGATGTGGCTTTCTTT | TRBJ1-1 | . | TRBV11-2 | .
CASSVGTGLGETQYF | TGTGCCAGCAGCGTAGGTACAGGGTTAGGAGAGACCCAGTACTTC | TRBJ2-5 | . | TRBV9 | .
CASTPGQVNEQFF | TGTGCCAGCACCCCGGGACAGGTGAATGAGCAGTTCTTC | TRBJ2-1 | TRBD1 | TRBV28 | .